The 7 T cell receptor beta chains in this list originate from one sample, sequenced in a study of shared clonotypes between healthy human individuals (dated by TCRdb to the early 2020s). The library was generated by the immunoSEQ multiplex PCR assay. What TCRdb holds here is the immuneACCESS table cut down to in-frame rearrangements. Part of the clones is not present; checked against another copy, under half of the missing clones reflect an unresolved V gene, and the others are unexplained. The sample table lists more than 450,000 clones, 60% to 85% of them with a count of one. 10% to 15% of the sample rests with the top ten. The sample comprised PBMCs. The receptors come from a woman in her thirties or forties in good health. Some clones in this sample may be carry-over from other donors' samples.

The rearrangement uses TRBV28 and TRBJ1-2, with D uncertain. The CDR3 has 13 residues. The V gene lost 5 bases and the J gene lost 6 bases, with 13 bases spanning the gap. From germline, CDR1 is MDHEN and CDR2 SYDVKM. The CDR3 protein is CASSPPGGDGYTF. CDR3 in DNA: TGTGCCAGCAGTCCGCCCGGTGGAGATGGCTACACCTTC.

This clone was seen a few times. The V call is TRBV7-6, the J call TRBJ2-1, with a weak D call TRBD2 (6 bases). CDR1 and CDR2 from the germline V gene are SGHVS and FNYEAQ. V was cut by 5 bases and J by 1 base, with 9 bases left in between. The CDR3 loop spans 14 amino acids. CDR3 coding DNA: TGTGCCAGCAGCATTAGCGGTTCCTACAATGAGCAGTTCTTC. The encoded protein is CASSISGSYNEQFF.

CDR3 in amino acids: CASSLTGVDEQYF. The DNA for the CDR3 is TGTGCCAGCAGTTTAACAGGGGTCGACGAGCAGTACTTC. V is TRBV28 and J is TRBJ2-7; 7 bases map to TRBD1. The CDR3 covers 13 residues. With V trimmed by 2 bases and J by 5 bases, 3 bases remained unmatched. In germline, CDR1 is MDHEN, CDR2 SYDVKM.

DNA of the CDR3: TGCGCCAGCAGCCGTTACGGGAACACTGAAGCTTTCTTT. Encoded protein: CASSRYGNTEAFF. The chain combines TRBV4-3 with TRBJ1-1; no reliable D call. CDR1 is LGHNA, CDR2 YSLEER, per germline. V was trimmed by 4 bases and J by 1 base, leaving 7 bases between them. The length of the CDR3 is 13 residues.

The chain combines TRBV29-1 with TRBJ2-3; no reliable D call. Trimming took off 5 bases at V and 8 bases at J, with 11 bases between the two ends. The germline V gene has CDR1 SQVTM and CDR2 ANQGSEA. CDR3 length equals 11 residues. For the CDR3, the DNA is TGCAGCGTTATTGGGTCGGGTACGCAGTATTTT. Residues: CSVIGSGTQYF.

In this sample, this clone turned up once. The chain is built from TRBV9 and TRBJ2-3, with TRBD2 matching 8 bases. The germline V gene has CDR1 SGDLS and CDR2 YYNGEE. The CDR3 contains 15 residues. With V trimmed by 0 bases and J by 2 bases, 2 bases remained unmatched. CDR3 nucleotide sequence: TGTGCCAGCAGCGTAGATAGCGGGACCACAGATACGCAGTATTTT. Amino acid sequence: CASSVDSGTTDTQYF. Drawing the rest from reference TRBV9 and TRBJ2-3, the complete variable domain is DSGVTQTPKHLITATGQRVTLRCSPRSGDLSVYWYQQSLDQGLQFLIQYYNGEERAKGNILERFSAQQFPDLHSELNLSSLELGDSALYFCASSVDSGTTDTQYFGPGTRLTVL.

The rearrangement links TRBV5-1 to TRBJ1-1, with D tentatively TRBD1 (6 bases). CDR3 length equals 17 residues. Trimming removed 4 bases from V and 0 bases from J, with 19 bases in between. Germline V gene data show CDR1 as SGHRS and CDR2 as YFSETQ. CDR3: CASSPGARTALNTEAFF. DNA of the CDR3: TGCGCCAGCAGCCCGGGGGCCAGGACAGCCTTGAACACTGAAGCTTTCTTT.